Following are 20 T cell receptor beta chains from one sample sequenced in a study of cytomegalovirus exposure and HLA in healthy donors (dated by TCRdb to the late 2010s). The protocol used for the library was the immunoSEQ multiplex PCR assay. TCRdb retrieved this table from immuneACCESS and kept in-frame rearrangements only. Not all clones are present; in checked studies, unresolved V genes account for under half, and no reason is known for the remainder. The sample table holds under 250,000 clones, of which around 90% were seen once. 1.5% to 2.5% of the sample is in the top ten clones. Sequenced: PBMCs. These TCRs come from a woman aged 18-29 years in good health and CMV-seropositive.

This clone appeared a single time. This chain connects TRBV28 to TRBJ1-1; D is ambiguous. CDR3 length equals 13 residues. The V end was cut by 8 bases, the J end by 0 bases, with 10 bases between. Germline CDR1 is MDHEN and CDR2 is SYDVKM. The CDR3 region is CASAAVLNTEAFF. DNA for the CDR3: TGTGCCAGCGCGGCCGTGCTGAACACTGAAGCTTTCTTT.

This chain connects TRBV4-1 to TRBJ2-7; D unresolved. In germline, CDR1 is MGHRA, CDR2 YSYEKL. The length of the CDR3 is 14 residues. Between the trimmed V and J ends, which lost 0 bases and 2 bases, there was a span of 8 bases. The CDR3: CASSQEASPYEQYF. The CDR3 DNA follows: TGCGCCAGCAGCCAAGAAGCATCCCCCTACGAGCAGTACTTC.

The chain joins TRBV27 to TRBJ1-2; D remains unclear. Germline V gives CDR1 MNHEY, CDR2 SMNVEV (reference sequence). This CDR3 has 13 amino acids. Trimming cost V 2 bases and J 2 bases, with 6 bases left between them. CDR3: CASSLEANYGYTF. The CDR3 DNA reads as TGTGCCAGCAGTTTAGAGGCCAACTATGGCTACACCTTC.

The CDR3 DNA follows: TGTGCCAGTAGCGCGGGCATTCCCCTCGACTACGAGCAGTACTTC. It yields the protein CASSAGIPLDYEQYF. V is TRBV19 and J is TRBJ2-7, with D perhaps matching TRBD2 (5 bases). Trimming took off 6 bases at V and 3 bases at J, with 18 bases between the two ends. Per germline, CDR1 LNHDA and CDR2 SQIVND (reference sequence). This CDR3 contains 15 residues.

V usage is TRBV7-8 and J usage is TRBJ1-2; D ambiguous. Looked up from germline, CDR1 is SGHVS and CDR2 is FQNEAQ. Trimming took off 4 bases at V and 8 bases at J, with 14 bases between the two ends. The CDR3 consists of 13 residues. CDR3 sequence reads: CASSSAPTGGYTF. As DNA, the CDR3 is TGTGCCAGCAGCTCCGCCCCGACTGGGGGCTACACCTTC. The variable domain in full, completed from reference TRBV7-8 and TRBJ1-2, reads GAGVSQSPRYKVAKRGQDVALRCDPISGHVSLFWYQQALGQGPEFLTYFQNEAQLDKSGLPSDRFFAERPEGSVSTLKIQRTQQEDSAVYLCASSSAPTGGYTFGSGTRLTVV.

The chain has TRBV5-1 and TRBJ1-2; no clear D. The length of the CDR3 is 15 residues. The V end lost 0 bases, the J end lost 5 bases, and 14 bases lay between the germline ends. The germline V gene encodes CDR1 SGHRS and CDR2 YFSETQ. The CDR3 loop is CASSLEGSGFYGYTF. The CDR3, as DNA: TGCGCCAGCAGCTTGGAAGGGTCGGGGTTTTATGGCTACACCTTC.

The chain has TRBV9 and TRBJ2-3, with D tentatively TRBD2 (5 bases). This CDR3 contains 15 residues. V was cut by 0 bases and J by 2 bases, with 10 bases left in between. In germline, CDR1 is SGDLS, CDR2 YYNGEE. The CDR3 protein is CASSVGRTVTDTQYF. The CDR3 DNA follows: TGTGCCAGCAGCGTAGGGAGGACCGTCACAGATACGCAGTATTTT.

This rearrangement joins TRBV28 to TRBJ1-3; D gene uncertain. CDR1 is MDHEN and CDR2 is SYDVKM in the germline V gene. The V end lost 6 bases, the J end lost 2 bases, and 14 bases lay between the germline ends. The CDR3 sequence is 15 residues long. CDR3 sequence: CASSLGGSAGNTIYF. The CDR3 DNA reads TGTGCCAGCAGCTTAGGCGGATCAGCTGGAAACACCATATATTTT.

This clone has just one count. The V call is TRBV5-1, the J call TRBJ2-5; D not resolved. Germline V lookup: CDR1 SGHRS, CDR2 YFSETQ. The CDR3 is made up of 12 amino acids. V was pared by 4 bases and J by 0 bases, with 4 bases between. In DNA form, the CDR3 reads TGCGCCAGCAGCCCCGACCAAGAGACCCAGTACTTC. Translating it yields CASSPDQETQYF.

In nucleotides, the CDR3 is TGTGCCTGGAGTGTCGGGGGAGGGGGGGCAGATACGCAGTATTTT. Translation: CAWSVGGGGADTQYF. V and J are TRBV30 and TRBJ2-3; D possibly corresponds to TRBD2 (7 bases). CDR1 and CDR2 from the germline V gene are GTSNPN and SVGIG (reference sequence). V was cut by 0 bases and J by 4 bases, with 14 bases left in between. This CDR3 spans 15 amino acids.

V and J are TRBV5-1 and TRBJ1-5; no definite D call. This CDR3 comprises 14 residues. CDR1 SGHRS and CDR2 YFSETQ come from the germline V gene. Trimming removed 0 bases at V and 2 bases at J, with 6 bases between. In DNA form, the CDR3 reads TGCGCCAGCAGCTTGGATACAGGCAATCAGCCCCAGCATTTT. Its translation is CASSLDTGNQPQHF.

The gene calls are TRBV4-1 and TRBJ2-1; no firm D call. The CDR3 has 13 residues. CDR1 MGHRA and CDR2 YSYEKL come from the germline V gene. The ends were cut back, 1 base at V and 8 bases at J, with 9 bases in the middle. Here the CDR3 DNA reads TGCGCCAGCAGCCAAGTAAACTTCGATGAGCAGTTCTTC. This sequence encodes CASSQVNFDEQFF.

V usage is TRBV5-1 and J usage is TRBJ1-1; D might be TRBD1 (6 bases). V lost 4 bases and J 2 bases, leaving 24 bases between the germline ends. This CDR3 is 18 amino acids long. Germline CDR1 SGHRS, CDR2 YFSETQ. CDR3 nucleotides: TGCGCCAGCAGCCCAGCCTCAGCCTGGGGGGGCGGAAACACTGAAGCTTTCTTT. Protein sequence: CASSPASAWGGGNTEAFF. The full variable domain, completed using reference TRBV5-1 and TRBJ1-1, is KAGVTQTPRYLIKTRGQQVTLSCSPISGHRSVSWYQQTPGQGLQFLFEYFSETQRNKGNFPGRFSGRQFSNSRSEMNVSTLELGDSALYLCASSPASAWGGGNTEAFFGQGTRLTVV.

This chain links TRBV7-2 with TRBJ1-3; D is possibly TRBD1 (6 bases). Germline V lookup: CDR1 SGHTA, CDR2 FQGNSA. CDR3 length equals 15 residues. V was clipped by 4 bases and J by 2 bases, with 12 bases between them. The CDR3 loop is CASSSTGLAGNTIYF. CDR3 DNA: TGTGCCAGCAGCTCCACAGGGCTGGCTGGAAACACCATATATTTT.

The V gene is TRBV7-6, the J gene TRBJ2-7; tentatively, D is TRBD2 (5 bases). The CDR3 spans 15 residues. V gave up 1 base and J gave up 4 bases, with 14 bases separating them. Germline CDR1 SGHVS, CDR2 FNYEAQ. The chain's CDR3 is CASSLVRTPPYEQYF. CDR3 nucleotide sequence: TGTGCCAGCAGCTTAGTTCGGACTCCTCCTTACGAGCAGTACTTC. Supplemented by reference TRBV7-6 and TRBJ2-7, the full variable domain reads GAGVSQSPRYKVTKRGQDVALRCDPISGHVSLYWYRQALGQGPEFLTYFNYEAQQDKSGLPNDRFSAERPEGSISTLTIQRTEQRDSAMYRCASSLVRTPPYEQYFGPGTRLTVT.

The genes are TRBV7-3 and TRBJ1-1, with D unresolved. The CDR3 is made up of 15 amino acids. CDR1 SGHTA and CDR2 FQGTGA come from the germline V gene. Trimming shortened V by 0 bases and J by 2 bases, and 10 bases separated the two germline ends. The CDR3 nucleotides read TGTGCCAGCAGCTTAACTCGGGCGGGCAACACTGAAGCTTTCTTT. Amino acids: CASSLTRAGNTEAFF.

Only one count was recorded for this clone. V usage is TRBV7-8 and J usage is TRBJ2-7; maybe TRBD1 (5 bases). The germline CDR1 and CDR2 sequences are SGHVS and FQNEAQ. Trimming cost V 5 bases and J 4 bases, with 15 bases left between them. The CDR3 is made up of 14 amino acids. The CDR3: CASSPSGLTYEQYF. The CDR3 DNA reads as TGTGCCAGCAGCCCGTCAGGGTTAACGTACGAGCAGTACTTC.

The rearrangement uses TRBV11-2 and TRBJ2-7, with TRBD1 matching over 9 bases. The CDR3 totals 15 residues. J gave up 5 bases and V 3 bases, and 8 bases lay outside the gene matches. CDR1 SGHAT and CDR2 FQNNGV come from the germline V gene. The CDR3 nucleotides are TGTGCCAGCAGCTTCCGGGACAGGGAGAGCCACGAGCAGTACTTC. Amino acid sequence: CASSFRDRESHEQYF.

This chain joins TRBV6-7 and TRBJ1-3; 7 nucleotides align to TRBD1. TRBV6-7 is assigned to the ORF class and has an uncertain function. The J segment lost 0 bases and the V segment lost 8 bases, leaving 7 bases of the junction unmatched. The CDR3 is made up of 15 amino acids. The CDR3 sequence: CASSTGYFSGNTIYF. CDR3 DNA sequence: TGTGCCAGCTCGACAGGGTACTTCTCTGGAAACACCATATATTTT.

J is TRBJ1-1 and V is TRBV28, with D tentatively TRBD1 (6 bases). The V gene lost 5 bases and the J gene lost 5 bases, with 15 bases spanning the gap. Germline lookup yields CDR1 MDHEN and CDR2 SYDVKM. CDR3 length: 14 amino acids. The CDR3 protein is CASSHRARVTEAFF. The DNA of the CDR3 is TGTGCCAGCAGTCACAGGGCGAGGGTGACTGAAGCTTTCTTT.